This T cell receptor beta chain was documented in a study of cytomegalovirus exposure and HLA in healthy donors. Study conclusions and caveats: TCR beta sequences reportedly predicted the HLA-A and HLA-B alleles of most subjects accurately.

Worth noting for this clone: Its antigen remains unknown.

The PCR had 60 Vbeta and 13 Jbeta primers. Measured with immunoSEQ multiplex PCR; TCRdb has only the in-frame clones, and not every one. Its table lists approximately 110,000 clones. Germline V gene sequence: CDR1 SQVTM, CDR2 ANQGSEA. The CDR3 loop spans 14 amino acids. The sequence was obtained from a man aged 18 to 29 in good health and CMV-seronegative. The sample taken for sequencing was PBMCs. The chain is built from TRBV29-1 and TRBJ2-3; a weak D match, TRBD2 (5 bases). The CDR3 bases are TGCAGTGCCTTATTTCCGGGAATCACAGATACGCAGTATTTT. Its translation: CSALFPGITDTQYF.